The source of this T cell receptor (beta chain) is a study of human T cells and chemical hapten exposure. Across the whole study: Investigators sensitized around 2 cm by around 2 cm of upper inner arm skin with 2% DPC.

Time point noted: patch test 1, 2 weeks after DPC sensitization. Treatment indicated: therapeutic diphenylcyclopropenone sensitization with weekly scalp DPC. In every case, blood was obtained before the patch test was applied. Before extraction, the whole blood was not fractionated, and total RNA was taken from it. This clonotype was seen repeatedly, ten times or more. The library tagged each cDNA molecule with unique molecular identifiers. TCRdb reprocessed the RACE reads with MiXCR, giving one entry per CDR3 protein. The sample yields about 120,000 distinct CDR3 sequences, around 10% seen once. The V gene lost 9 bases and the J gene lost 4 bases, with 8 bases spanning the gap. Germline V gene sequence: CDR1 KGHDR, CDR2 SFDVKD. This CDR3 comprises 12 residues.

The sequence came from a woman between 45 and 65 years old with alopecia areata. Some clones in this sample may be carry-over from other donors' samples. This material consisted of whole blood, taken in connection with sensitization to the hapten diphenylcyclopropenone (DPC). This chain joins TRBV24-1 and TRBJ2-2; D gene ambiguous. The CDR3 DNA reads as TGTGCCACCGCCTCCCTCACCGGGGAGCTGTTTTTT. Amino acid sequence: CATASLTGELFF.